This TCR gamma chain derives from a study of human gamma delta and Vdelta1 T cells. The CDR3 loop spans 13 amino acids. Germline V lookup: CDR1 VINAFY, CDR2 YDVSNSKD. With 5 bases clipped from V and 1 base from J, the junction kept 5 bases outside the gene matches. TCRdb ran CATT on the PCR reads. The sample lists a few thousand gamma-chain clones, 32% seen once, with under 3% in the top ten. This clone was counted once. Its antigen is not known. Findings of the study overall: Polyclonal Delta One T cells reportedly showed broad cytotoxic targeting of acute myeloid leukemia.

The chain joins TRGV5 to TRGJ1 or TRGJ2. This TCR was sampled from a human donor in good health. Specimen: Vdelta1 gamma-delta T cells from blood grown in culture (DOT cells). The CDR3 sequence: CATWAPNYYKKLF. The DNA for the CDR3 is TGTGCCACCTGGGCACCCAATTATTATAAGAAACTCTTT.